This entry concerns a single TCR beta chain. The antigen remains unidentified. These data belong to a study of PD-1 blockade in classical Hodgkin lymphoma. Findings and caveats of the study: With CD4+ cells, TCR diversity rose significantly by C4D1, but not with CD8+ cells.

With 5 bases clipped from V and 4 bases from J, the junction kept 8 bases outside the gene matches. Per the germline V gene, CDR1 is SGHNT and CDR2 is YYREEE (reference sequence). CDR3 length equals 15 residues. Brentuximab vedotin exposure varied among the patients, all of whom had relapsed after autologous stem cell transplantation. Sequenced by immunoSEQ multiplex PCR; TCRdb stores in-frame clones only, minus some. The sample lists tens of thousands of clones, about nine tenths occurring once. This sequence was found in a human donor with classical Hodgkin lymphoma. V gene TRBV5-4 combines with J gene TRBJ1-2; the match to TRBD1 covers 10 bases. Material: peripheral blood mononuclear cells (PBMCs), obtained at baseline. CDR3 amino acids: CASSLPGQGIYGYTF. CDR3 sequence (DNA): TGTGCCAGCAGTCTACCGGGACAGGGGATCTATGGCTACACCTTC.